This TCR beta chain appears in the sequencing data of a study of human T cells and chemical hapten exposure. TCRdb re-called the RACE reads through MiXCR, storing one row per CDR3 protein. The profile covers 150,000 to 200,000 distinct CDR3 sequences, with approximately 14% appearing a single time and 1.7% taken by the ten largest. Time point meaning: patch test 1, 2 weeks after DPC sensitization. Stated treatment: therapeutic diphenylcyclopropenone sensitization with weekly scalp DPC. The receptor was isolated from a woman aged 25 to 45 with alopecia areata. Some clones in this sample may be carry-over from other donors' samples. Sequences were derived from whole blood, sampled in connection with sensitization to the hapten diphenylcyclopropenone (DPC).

The CDR3 nucleotides read TGTGCCAGCAGCTTGGGCCGGACAGGTTTATATGGCTACACCTTC. Translated, it gives CASSLGRTGLYGYTF. The chain uses TRBV5-5 and TRBJ1-2, with 7 nucleotides matching TRBD1. Germline CDR1 reads SGHKS; CDR2 reads YYEKEE (reference sequence). V dropped 0 bases and J dropped 5; count of bases not matched to a gene: 7. The CDR3 length is 15 residues.